This TCR beta chain was profiled in a study of cytomegalovirus exposure and HLA in healthy donors. General study findings and limits: Cytomegalovirus status, reportedly, was diagnosed with high specificity and sensitivity by the classifier.

Donors in the study were healthy people who gave bone marrow. 13 Jbeta primers and 60 Vbeta primers were used for the PCR. Generated by immunoSEQ multiplex PCR, the TCRdb table keeps only in-frame clones and is missing some. Of about 120,000 clones detected, 60% to 85% appear once; the ten largest clones hold 1.3%. Of note for this clone: What it binds is unknown.

The CDR3 consists of 14 residues. CDR1 and CDR2 (germline): GTSNPN, SVGIG (reference sequence). V shed 3 bases and J shed 2 bases, with 13 bases lying between them. The chain links TRBV30 to TRBJ1-2, with D possibly matching TRBD1 (6 bases). This TCR came from a woman aged 30 to 39 in good health and CMV-seronegative. Sequencing was performed on PBMCs. The CDR3 DNA follows: TGTGCCTGGAGCCGCGCAGGGGAAAACTATGGCTACACCTTC. Protein: CAWSRAGENYGYTF.